One T cell receptor (beta chain) is described in this entry. The V and J ends lost 0 bases and 4 bases, in that order; junction bases with no gene match: 7. This CDR3 comprises 16 residues. Germline assignment: CDR1 SEHNR and CDR2 FQNEAQ (reference sequence). As for treatment: roughly 18 received Ad26.COV2.S at low or high dose, single or two shots; about five received placebo; per-sample allocation not given. Repertoires come from day 63 after the first vaccine or placebo injection. In Boston, an adult donor aged 18-55 years took part. Libraries were prepared by immunoSEQ multiplex PCR; TCRdb keeps only in-frame clonotypes and omits some of them. The table lists under 250,000 clones, around 90% of them singletons. The data belong to a study of Ad26.COV2.S vaccination and SARS-CoV-2 variants. Overall study: Among those in the COV1001 Ad26.COV2.S trial arm was the donor.

The clonotype comes from a person between 18 and 59 years old who received the Ad26.COV2.S COVID-19 vaccine or a placebo. This specimen was peripheral blood, taken in a trial of Ad26.COV2.S vaccine versus placebo. This chain links TRBV7-9 with TRBJ2-5; 8 bases agree with TRBD2. The CDR3 here is CASSLAIGGASETQYF. Here the CDR3 DNA reads TGTGCCAGCAGCTTAGCGATCGGGGGGGCCTCAGAGACCCAGTACTTC.